This paragraph reports one T cell receptor (beta chain). This clonotype was counted between two and nine times. The clone's antigen remains unknown. Per-base quality was not reported, and no clone a single base away is much larger than it. CDR3 length: 19 amino acids, cysteine to phenylalanine. Of the read, only the CDR3 DNA is kept; its 57 bases are in frame from base 1. The germline V gene encodes CDR1 SGHNT and CDR2 YYREEE (reference sequence). Trimming takes 1 base off V and 0 bases off J; junction bases not matched to a gene: 11. Sample treatment or condition, as interpreted from the label and publication: in vitro stimulation with specific CMV peptide epitopes to enrich CMV-specific T cells. This entry is derived from a study of T cell repertoires in cytomegalovirus infection (dated by TCRdb to between 2019 and 2020). Regarding the research as a whole: Alongside well-studied HLA-B-restricted epitopes, the peptide stimulations were aimed at recently identified HLA-C-restricted CMV epitopes, whose presentation resists viral immunomodulation. The HLA type of each donor mattered for the analysis, because public TCR beta signatures pointed to carriage of CMV infection along with the matching HLA type.

The research as a whole found: In both this cohort and an independent cohort of 352 donors, the cumulative frequency of public TCR beta family members distinguished carriers of CMV infection plus the relevant HLA type. The ex vivo response was dominated by HLA-C-restricted CMV-specific TCR beta clonotypes, and the single most frequent clonotype in two of eight donors was supplied by these HLA-C-restricted clonotypes.

Sequencing instrument: Illumina HiSeq 1500. The public reads were quality trimmed at Q25 with fastp and then assembled into clones with MiXCR by TCRdb, keeping productive beta chains. Every CDR3 protein is listed once, alongside the most common genes and DNA of its rows. Present in this sample are approximately 470,000 distinct CDR3 sequences, roughly 46% of which were seen just once. The ten most abundant clones make up roughly two fifths of the sample. Recombination linked TRBV5-4 to TRBJ2-1, with 9 middle bases fitting TRBD2. The receptor comes from a human donor in good health (CMV status not recorded). Some clones in this sample may be carry-over from other donors' samples. Sequenced material: cultured PBMCs, taken from culture after CMV antigen stimulation. The bases read TGTGCCAGCAGCTTGCGTGTTGGTAGCGGGAGATTCTCCTACAATGAGCAGTTCTTC. This yields the protein CASSLRVGSGRFSYNEQFF.